The present T cell receptor beta chain was sequenced within a study of cytomegalovirus exposure and HLA in healthy donors. Germline CDR1 and CDR2: MNHNY and SVGAGI (reference sequence). This CDR3 contains 13 residues. V shed 5 bases and J shed 1 base, with 8 bases lying between them. The table lists this clone with a count of one. Its antigen is currently unknown. Study-wide findings and caveats: The authors excluded some V segments, including TRBV6-2 and TRBV6-3, as indistinguishable. Only CMV serostatus was available as immune exposure information. It is likely that the observed cluster of highly shared sequence variants was a sequencing artifact.

PCR amplification relied on 60 Vbeta primers (plus 13 Jbeta primers). TCRdb keeps only in-frame clones here, not all; method: immunoSEQ multiplex PCR. The table has roughly 190,000 clones, 79% seen once. The chain employs TRBV6-6 and TRBJ1-2; D unclear. The TCR sequence derives from a woman between 18 and 29 years old in good health and CMV-seronegative. Sequencing was performed on PBMCs. The CDR3 protein is CASSPGSNYGYTF. CDR3 DNA sequence: TGTGCCAGCAGTCCCGGGAGTAACTATGGCTACACCTTC.